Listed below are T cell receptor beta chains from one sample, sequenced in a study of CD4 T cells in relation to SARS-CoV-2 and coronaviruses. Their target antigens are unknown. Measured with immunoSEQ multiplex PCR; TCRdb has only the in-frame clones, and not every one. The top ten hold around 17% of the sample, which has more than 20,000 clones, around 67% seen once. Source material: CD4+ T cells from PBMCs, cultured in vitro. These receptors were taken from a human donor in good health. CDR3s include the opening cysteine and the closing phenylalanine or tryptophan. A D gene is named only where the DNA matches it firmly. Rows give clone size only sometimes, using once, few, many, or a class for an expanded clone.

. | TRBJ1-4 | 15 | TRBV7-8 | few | TGTGCCAGCAGCTTCTTGGGTCCAACTAATGAAAAACTGTTTTTT | CASSFLGPTNEKLFF
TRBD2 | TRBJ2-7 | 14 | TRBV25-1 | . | TGTGCCAGCATGACTAGCGGGGGGGCCTACGAGCAGTACTTC | CASMTSGGAYEQYF
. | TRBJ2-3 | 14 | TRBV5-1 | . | TGCGCCAGCAGCCTGACTAGTTCCACAGATACGCAGTATTTT | CASSLTSSTDTQYF
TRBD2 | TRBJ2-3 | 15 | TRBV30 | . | TGTGCCTGGAGTAAGCGGGAGGGTATCACAGATACGCAGTATTTT | CAWSKREGITDTQYF
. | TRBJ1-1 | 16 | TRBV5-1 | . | TGCGCCAGCAGCCCCCCCTCGGGACCGGGGAACACTGAAGCTTTCTTT | CASSPPSGPGNTEAFF
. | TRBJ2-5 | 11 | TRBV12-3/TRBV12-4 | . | TGTGCCAGCAGTTTCATGGAGACCCAGTACTTC | CASSFMETQYF
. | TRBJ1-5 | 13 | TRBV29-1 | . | TGCAGTATTTCCGTCGATAGCAATCAGCCCCAGCATTTT | CSISVDSNQPQHF
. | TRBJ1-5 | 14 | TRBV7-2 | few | TGTGCCAGCAGCTTAGCAGGGCCAAATCAGCCCCAGCATTTT | CASSLAGPNQPQHF
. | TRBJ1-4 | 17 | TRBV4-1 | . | TGCGCCAGCAGCCAAGGAAGGGGACGGACCGGGAATGAAAAACTGTTTTTT | CASSQGRGRTGNEKLFF
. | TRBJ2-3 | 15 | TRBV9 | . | TGTGCCAGCAGCGTAGTCGCAGGGGGGTCAGATACGCAGTATTTT | CASSVVAGGSDTQYF
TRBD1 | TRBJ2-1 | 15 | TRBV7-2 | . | TGTGCCAGCAGCTTAGAACAGGGGGCATACAATGAGCAGTTCTTC | CASSLEQGAYNEQFF
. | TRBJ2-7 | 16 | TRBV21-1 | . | TGTGCCAGCAGCAAAATAACCCCCCACTACTCCTACGAGCAGTACTTC | CASSKITPHYSYEQYF
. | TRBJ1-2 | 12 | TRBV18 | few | TGTGCCAGCTCATCCACTACTAGCGGCTACACCTTC | CASSSTTSGYTF
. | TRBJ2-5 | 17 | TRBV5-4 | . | TGTGCCAGCAGCTTGGTTCGGGGGGCGACGGCTCGAAAGACCCAGTACTTC | CASSLVRGATARKTQYF
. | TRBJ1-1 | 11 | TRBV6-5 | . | TGTGCCAGCAGGGGAAACACTGAAGCTTTCTTT | CASRGNTEAFF
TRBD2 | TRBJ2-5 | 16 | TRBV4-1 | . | TGCGCCAGCAGCCAAGCCAGAACGGGAGGGCCCGAGACCCAGTACTTC | CASSQARTGGPETQYF
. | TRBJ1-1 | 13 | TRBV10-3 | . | TGTGCCACCATGGACTACGGGGACACTGAAGCTTTCTTT | CATMDYGDTEAFF
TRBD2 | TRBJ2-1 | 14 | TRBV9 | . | TGTGCCAGCAGCGTGTCGGGGGGGTACAATGAGCAGTTCTTC | CASSVSGGYNEQFF
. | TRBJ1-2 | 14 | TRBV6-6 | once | TGTGCCAGCGCAAATGCAGAGGCGGGCTATGGCTACACCTTC | CASANAEAGYGYTF
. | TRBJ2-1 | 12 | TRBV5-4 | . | TGTGCCAGCAGCGTCGACAACAATGAGCAGTTCTTC | CASSVDNNEQFF
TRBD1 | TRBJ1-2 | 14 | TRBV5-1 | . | TGCGCCAGCAGCTTAGGGACAGGACCTTATGGCTACACCTTC | CASSLGTGPYGYTF
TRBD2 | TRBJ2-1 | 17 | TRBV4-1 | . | TGCGCCAGCAGCCAAGCGGTTGTAGCGGGAGCGGGCTATGAGCAGTTCTTC | CASSQAVVAGAGYEQFF
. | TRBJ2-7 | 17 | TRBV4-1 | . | TGCGCCAGCAGCCAAGATAGGGAGCGGCCGTTGTGGCGCGAGCAGTACTTC | CASSQDRERPLWREQYF
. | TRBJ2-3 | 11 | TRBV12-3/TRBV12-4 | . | TGTGCCAGCAGACCTACAGATACGCAGTATTTT | CASRPTDTQYF
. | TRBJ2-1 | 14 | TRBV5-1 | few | TGCGCCAGCAGCTTTACGGGAGCCAACAATGAGCAGTTCTTC | CASSFTGANNEQFF
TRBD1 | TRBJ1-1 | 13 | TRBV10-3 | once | TGTGCCATCAGGGGGACAGTCGGCACTGAAGCTTTCTTT | CAIRGTVGTEAFF
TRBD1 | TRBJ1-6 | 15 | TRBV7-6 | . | TGTGCCAGCAGCGCCCGACAGGGTCTGGATTCACCCCTCCACTTT | CASSARQGLDSPLHF
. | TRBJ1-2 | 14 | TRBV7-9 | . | TGTGCCAGCACTTTCGGGGGCGCGAACTATGGCTACACCTTC | CASTFGGANYGYTF
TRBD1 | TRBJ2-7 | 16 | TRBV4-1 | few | TGCGCCAGCAGCCAGGCCAGGACAGGGCCTCCATACGAGCAGTACTTC | CASSQARTGPPYEQYF
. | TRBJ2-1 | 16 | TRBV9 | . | TGTGCCAGCAGCGCTCCCGGGCCGAGCTCCTACAATGAGCAGTTCTTC | CASSAPGPSSYNEQFF
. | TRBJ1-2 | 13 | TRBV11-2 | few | TGTGCCAGCAGCCTAAGGGAGTTCTATGGCTACACCTTC | CASSLREFYGYTF
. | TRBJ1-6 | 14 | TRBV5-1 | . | TGCGCCAGCAGCTTGGCGGGGGCGTATTCACCCCTCCACTTT | CASSLAGAYSPLHF
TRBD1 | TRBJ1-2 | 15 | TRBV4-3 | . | TGCGCCAGCAGCCAAGATGGGACAGGGCTCTATGGCTACACCTTC | CASSQDGTGLYGYTF
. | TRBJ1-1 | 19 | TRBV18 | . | TGTGCCAGCTCACTTAAGGCCGTGGTCGGGGAGACTATGAACACTGAAGCTTTCTTT | CASSLKAVVGETMNTEAFF
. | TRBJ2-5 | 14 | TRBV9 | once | TGTGCCAGCAGCGAGGGGGGGGGCGGCGAGACCCAGTACTTC | CASSEGGGGETQYF
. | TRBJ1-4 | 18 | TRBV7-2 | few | TGTGCCAGCAGTCCTAATCTGGTGGGAATGTTCGCTAATGAAAAACTGTTTTTT | CASSPNLVGMFANEKLFF
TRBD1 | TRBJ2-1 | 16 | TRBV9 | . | TGTGCCAGCAGCGTAGTAGGGCAGGGGGCGGGAAATGAGCAGTTCTTC | CASSVVGQGAGNEQFF
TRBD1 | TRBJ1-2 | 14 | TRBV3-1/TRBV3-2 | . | TGTGCCAGCAGCCCCCGGGACAGCCTCTATGGCTACACCTTC | CASSPRDSLYGYTF
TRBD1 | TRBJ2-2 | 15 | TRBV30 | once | TGTGCCTGGAGTGTAGGGGGCCAGGGAACCGGGGAGCTGTTTTTT | CAWSVGGQGTGELFF
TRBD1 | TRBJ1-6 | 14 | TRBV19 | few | TGTGCCAGTAGTACGGACAGGCCCAATTCACCCCTCCACTTT | CASSTDRPNSPLHF
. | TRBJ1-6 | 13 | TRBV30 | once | TGTGCCTGGAGGCTTACCAACAATTCACCCCTCCACTTT | CAWRLTNNSPLHF
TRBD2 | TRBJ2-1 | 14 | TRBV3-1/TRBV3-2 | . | TGTGCCAGCAGCCAAGGGACTAGCGGGAGGGCTTGGTTCTTC | CASSQGTSGRAWFF